Presented here are 13 T cell receptor beta chains from one specimen sequenced in a study of PD-1 blockade in classical Hodgkin lymphoma. Data came from immunoSEQ multiplex PCR; TCRdb stores just in-frame clones and leaves some out. The sample has tens of thousands of clones, about 89% seen once. Every patient experienced relapse after autologous stem cell transplantation, and brentuximab vedotin exposure varied. The sequencing here drew on peripheral blood mononuclear cells (PBMCs), taken at baseline. All receptors derive from a human donor with classical Hodgkin lymphoma.

This clone turned up a few times. The rearrangement uses TRBV4-1 and TRBJ1-2; D gene ambiguous. Germline V gene data show CDR1 as MGHRA and CDR2 as YSYEKL. The CDR3 length is 18 residues. V gave up 0 bases and J gave up 1 base, with 18 bases separating them. This CDR3 reads CASSQDLAFTEINYGYTF. The CDR3 DNA sequence: TGCGCCAGCAGCCAAGATCTTGCTTTTACGGAAATTAACTATGGCTACACCTTC.

The J gene is TRBJ2-1, the V gene TRBV5-1; 7 bases are a match to TRBD2. The CDR3 covers 17 residues. CDR1 is SGHRS, CDR2 YFSETQ, per germline. The V and J ends lost 0 bases and 0 bases, in that order; junction bases with no gene match: 6. The CDR3 sequence: CASSLGWGLSSYNEQFF. The CDR3 nucleotides are TGCGCCAGCAGCTTGGGGTGGGGACTAAGCTCCTACAATGAGCAGTTCTTC.

The V gene is TRBV7-7, the J gene TRBJ2-5, with TRBD2 matching over 14 bases. CDR1 is SSHAT, CDR2 FNYEAQ, per germline (reference sequence). V gave up 5 bases and J gave up 4 bases; unmatched junction bases: 9. CDR3 length equals 17 residues. In DNA form, the CDR3 reads TGTGCCAGCAGCGAATATGGACTAGCGGGAGGTGGAGAGACCCAGTACTTC. It encodes CASSEYGLAGGGETQYF.

V usage is TRBV18 and J usage is TRBJ1-2; no firm D call. Germline CDR1 is KGHSH and CDR2 is LQKENI. This CDR3 comprises 14 residues. With 1 base removed from V and 6 bases from J, the gap between germline ends came to 12 bases. The CDR3 protein is CASSPLGRKDGYTF. CDR3 coding DNA: TGTGCCAGCTCACCACTGGGCAGGAAGGATGGCTACACCTTC. The variable domain in full, completed from reference TRBV18 and TRBJ1-2, reads NAGVMQNPRHLVRRRGQEARLRCSPMKGHSHVYWYRQLPEEGLKFMVYLQKENIIDESGMPKERFSAEFPKEGPSILRIQQVVRGDSAAYFCASSPLGRKDGYTFGSGTRLTVV.

This chain uses TRBV7-9 with TRBJ2-7; TRBD1 might be the D (6 bases). CDR1 is SEHNR and CDR2 is FQNEAQ in the germline V gene (reference sequence). The ends were cut back, 5 bases at V and 4 bases at J, with 15 bases in the middle. The CDR3 loop spans 14 amino acids. The CDR3 DNA follows: TGTGCCAGCAGCATCACAGGGTCTAGGTACGAGCAGTACTTC. Its translation is CASSITGSRYEQYF.

This chain links TRBV2 with TRBJ2-2; perhaps TRBD2 as D (5 bases). The CDR3 has 14 residues. The germline V gene has CDR1 SNHLY and CDR2 FYNNEI. Trimming cost V 7 bases and J 2 bases, with 11 bases left between them. Here the CDR3 DNA reads TGTGCCAGCACCAAGCGGACTAACACCGGGGAGCTGTTTTTT. It yields the protein CASTKRTNTGELFF.

This clone was picked up a small number of times. This chain connects TRBV7-2 to TRBJ1-2, with 9 bases lining up with TRBD1. The CDR3 runs 16 residues. Germline CDR1 reads SGHTA; CDR2 reads FQGNSA. The J segment lost 4 bases and the V segment lost 4 bases, leaving 10 bases of the junction unmatched. The CDR3 DNA sequence: TGTGCCAGCAGCTACCGGGACAGGGTTCAAGGCTATGGCTACACCTTC. Protein sequence: CASSYRDRVQGYGYTF.

The rearrangement uses TRBV6-5 and TRBJ1-1; D is possibly TRBD1 (6 bases). The germline V gene encodes CDR1 MNHEY and CDR2 SVGAGI. This CDR3 is 16 amino acids long. Trimming took 2 bases from V and 5 from J, leaving 18 bases between them. CDR3 in DNA: TGTGCCAGCAGTTACCACCAGGGCCGAGGGGGTACTGAAGCTTTCTTT. Translation: CASSYHQGRGGTEAFF.

This chain connects TRBV20-1 to TRBJ1-1; no clear D gene. Germline CDR1 reads DFQATT; CDR2 reads SNEGSKA (reference sequence). Deletions cut 5 bases from V and 2 bases from J, with 6 bases between. CDR3 length: 11 residues. The CDR3 reads CSAPSNTEAFF. CDR3 nucleotide sequence: TGCAGTGCTCCAAGTAACACTGAAGCTTTCTTT.

The V call is TRBV18, the J call TRBJ2-1, with D perhaps TRBD2 (6 bases). Trimming removed 0 bases at V and 15 bases at J, with 21 bases between. There are 15 residues in the CDR3. Germline CDR1 reads KGHSH; CDR2 reads LQKENI. As DNA, the CDR3 is TGTGCCAGCTCACCACCGTTGGTAGGACTACCAGCATCGTTCTTC. Protein sequence: CASSPPLVGLPASFF.

The chain uses TRBV18 and TRBJ2-2; a weak D match, TRBD1 (6 bases). V lost 0 bases and J lost 3, with 11 bases in between. This CDR3 contains 16 residues. Germline loops: CDR1 KGHSH, CDR2 LQKENI. In nucleotides, the CDR3 is TGTGCCAGCTCACCACCAGCAGGGGTCGACACCGGGGAGCTGTTTTTT. It is translated as CASSPPAGVDTGELFF.

In DNA, the CDR3 is TGTGCCAGCAGCGCGAGCCCCCTACGTTACTACGAGCAGTACTTC. Protein product: CASSASPLRYYEQYF. V usage is TRBV11-2 and J usage is TRBJ2-7; D gene uncertain. Trimming took 5 bases from V and 3 from J, leaving 17 bases between them. This CDR3 has 15 residues. Per germline, CDR1 SGHAT and CDR2 FQNNGV.

The chain has TRBV6-5 and TRBJ2-7; D remains ambiguous. Per germline, CDR1 MNHEY and CDR2 SVGAGI. The germline V and J ends were trimmed by 5 bases and 13 bases, with 15 bases remaining between them. The CDR3 length is 11 residues. This CDR3 reads CASSDCQDRYF. The CDR3 DNA sequence: TGTGCCAGCAGTGATTGCCAAGACCGTTACTTC.